This TCR beta chain was captured by sequencing in a study of cytomegalovirus exposure and HLA in healthy donors. This clone occurred once. Its matching antigen is unknown. This sample includes further DNA sequences coding for the same CDR3. The PCR contained 60 Vbeta and 13 Jbeta primers. Assay: immunoSEQ multiplex PCR; the TCRdb copy retains only in-frame clones and omits some. This sample has some 150,000 clones, with 70% to 80% found just once. Per germline, CDR1 SGDLS and CDR2 YYNGEE. V was cut by 2 bases and J by 0 bases, with 5 bases left in between. CDR3 size: 13 residues. The study's findings and limits: After further analysis at a later stage, some 15,000 TCR beta sequences were associated with HLA alleles at 0.05 false discovery rate. Testing in vitro showed a few CMV-associated chains specific for CMV antigens.

The rearrangement joins TRBV9 to TRBJ1-1; the D is unclear. The TCR originated in a man aged 55 to 70 in good health and CMV-seronegative. Sequenced sample: PBMCs. The CDR3: CASSVDLNTEAFF. The CDR3 nucleotides are TGTGCCAGCAGCGTTGACTTGAACACTGAAGCTTTCTTT.